The source of this T cell receptor (beta chain) is a study of blood T cell repertoires in COVID-19. Overall study context: The samples span acute and convalescent COVID-19 from the United States, Italy and Spain.

Assignments of participants to cohorts depended upon their own reported clinical history. With V trimmed by 4 bases and J by 1 base, 3 bases remained unmatched. The germline V gene encodes CDR1 SGHRS and CDR2 YFSETQ. This CDR3 spans 15 amino acids. Assay: immunoSEQ multiplex PCR; the TCRdb copy retains only in-frame clones and omits some. The sample consists of fewer than 350,000 clones, about 90% of them appearing once. The chain joins TRBV5-1 to TRBJ1-2, with 11 bases matching TRBD1. The sequenced material came from PBMCs or T cells enriched from blood (not recorded which). This TCR was sampled from a woman in her twenties or thirties who had been exposed to COVID-19. The CDR3 loop reads CASSGGQGVNYGYTF. Here the CDR3 DNA reads TGCGCCAGCAGCGGGGGACAGGGGGTTAACTATGGCTACACCTTC.